This passage covers 26 T cell receptor beta chains from one sample sequenced in a study of blood T cell repertoires in COVID-19. The protocol was immunoSEQ multiplex PCR, while the TCRdb copy is restricted to in-frame clones and leaves out a portion. The sample consists of about 250,000 clones, around 85% of them appearing once. Sequenced: peripheral blood. The receptors come from a human donor with COVID-19, enrolled during active disease. The donor label of this sample is uncertain.

The V gene is TRBV6-2 or TRBV6-3, the J gene TRBJ1-2, with a possible D match to TRBD1 (5 bases). This CDR3 has 17 residues. The V end was cut by 5 bases, the J end by 2 bases, with 21 bases between. Germline assignment: CDR1 MNHEY and CDR2 SVGEGT. This CDR3 is CASSGWGSPASNYGYTF. The DNA of the CDR3 is TGTGCCAGCAGTGGATGGGGCAGTCCTGCCTCAAACTATGGCTACACCTTC.

The rearrangement joins TRBV7-9 to TRBJ2-3, with TRBD2 identical over 8 bases. CDR1 and CDR2 from the germline V gene are SEHNR and FQNEAQ (reference sequence). J lost 6 bases, V lost 2 bases, and 4 bases had no gene match. The CDR3 covers 14 residues. In DNA, the CDR3 is TGTGCCAGCAGCTTAAGCGGGAGTTGGGATACGCAGTATTTT. Translating gives CASSLSGSWDTQYF.

This chain links TRBV28 with TRBJ2-7; 8 nucleotides match TRBD2. This CDR3 has 15 amino acids. The germline V gene encodes CDR1 MDHEN and CDR2 SYDVKM. V lost 6 bases, J lost 1 base, and 8 bases stayed unmatched. The CDR3 reads CASRSLAGRSYEQYF. CDR3 DNA sequence: TGTGCCAGCAGATCCCTAGCGGGCCGTTCCTACGAGCAGTACTTC.

This clone was detected only once. The DNA of the CDR3 is TGTGCCAGCAGCTTAGAGGTGACATCCTATGGCTACACCTTC. Protein: CASSLEVTSYGYTF. The chain combines TRBV7-2 with TRBJ1-2; no clear D. Germline V lookup: CDR1 SGHTA, CDR2 FQGNSA. The CDR3 is 14 residues long. Trimming shortened V by 1 base and J by 4 bases, and 10 bases separated the two germline ends. Looking up the rest from reference TRBV7-2 and TRBJ1-2 gives the full variable domain: GAGVSQSPSNKVTEKGKDVELRCDPISGHTALYWYRQSLGQGLEFLIYFQGNSAPDKSGLPSDRFSAERTGGSVSTLTIQRTQQEDSAVYLCASSLEVTSYGYTFGSGTRLTVV.

This clone occurred once. This chain connects TRBV19 to TRBJ1-5, with 7 nucleotides matching TRBD1. The germline V gene encodes CDR1 LNHDA and CDR2 SQIVND (reference sequence). V lost 1 base, J lost 3 bases, and 6 bases stayed unmatched. The CDR3 has 16 residues. Here the CDR3 reads CASSIAQTGFNQPQHF. DNA of the CDR3: TGTGCCAGTAGTATAGCCCAGACAGGGTTCAATCAGCCCCAGCATTTT.

In DNA, the CDR3 is TGTGCCAGCAGCTTAGCTTCAGGGACAGACATAGACGAGCAGTACTTC. Protein: CASSLASGTDIDEQYF. The chain combines TRBV11-1 with TRBJ2-7, with 7 bases that match TRBD1. The V gene end was trimmed by 0 bases and the J gene end by 5 bases; junction bases not matched to a gene: 10. The CDR3 length is 16 residues. Germline assignment: CDR1 SGHAT and CDR2 FQDESV (reference sequence).

The V gene is TRBV6-5, the J gene TRBJ1-6; D is unresolved. The germline V and J ends were trimmed by 6 bases and 7 bases, with 13 bases remaining between them. Germline values: CDR1 MNHEY, CDR2 SVGAGI. The CDR3 spans 14 residues. CDR3 nucleotide sequence: TGTGCCAGCAGGTTCTCGACGGGGAATTCACCCCTCCACTTT. This encodes CASRFSTGNSPLHF.

The rearrangement links TRBV27 to TRBJ2-2; the match to TRBD2 covers 7 bases. The germline V gene encodes CDR1 MNHEY and CDR2 SMNVEV (reference sequence). This CDR3 spans 15 amino acids. V lost 6 bases, J lost 1 base, and 5 bases stayed unmatched. CDR3 coding DNA: TGTGCCAGCAGGGCACTAGCGTTGAACACCGGGGAGCTGTTTTTT. This translates into CASRALALNTGELFF.

The rearrangement links TRBV9 to TRBJ2-5; TRBD2 agrees at 8 bases. In germline, CDR1 is SGDLS, CDR2 YYNGEE. The CDR3 spans 16 residues. After removal of 3 bases from V and 5 bases from J, the junction contained 12 bases not matched to a gene. CDR3 in amino acids: CASSALSGTSGETQYF. In DNA form, the CDR3 reads TGTGCCAGCAGCGCACTCTCCGGGACTAGTGGTGAGACCCAGTACTTC.

V usage is TRBV18 and J usage is TRBJ1-1, with a possible D match to TRBD1 (5 bases). Per germline, CDR1 KGHSH and CDR2 LQKENI. The length of the CDR3 is 16 residues. Trimming removed 3 bases at V and 1 base at J, with 15 bases between. The CDR3 DNA reads as TGTGCCAGCTCACCCCAGGGAATTTTTACGAACACTGAAGCTTTCTTT. Protein sequence: CASSPQGIFTNTEAFF.

The chain carries TRBV3-1 (or the pseudogene TRBV3-2) and TRBJ1-5; 7 bases map to TRBD1. The CDR3 has 16 amino acids. With V trimmed by 1 base and J by 6 bases, 9 bases remained unmatched. The V gene's germline CDR1 is LGHDT and CDR2 YNNKEL (reference sequence). CDR3 sequence reads: CASSQAYRGSGQPQHF. CDR3 nucleotides: TGTGCCAGCAGCCAAGCCTACAGGGGCTCTGGTCAGCCCCAGCATTTT.

The rearrangement joins TRBV6-5 to TRBJ2-3, with D possibly TRBD1 on 6 matching bases. The CDR3 loop spans 14 amino acids. Trimming stripped 10 bases from V and 1 base from J, with 15 bases between. Germline values: CDR1 MNHEY, CDR2 SVGAGI. CDR3 region: CAIAQGWGTDTQYF. The CDR3 DNA sequence: TGTGCCATCGCTCAGGGGTGGGGCACAGATACGCAGTATTTT.

A word on this clone: This specimen includes other DNA sequences encoding the same CDR3. V is TRBV5-4 and J is TRBJ2-3, with a tentative D call TRBD2 (6 bases). Trimming removed 0 bases at V and 2 bases at J, with 10 bases between. The CDR3 is 15 amino acids. The germline V gene has CDR1 SGHNT and CDR2 YYREEE (reference sequence). The CDR3 is CASSLDRGSTDTQYF. The CDR3 DNA is TGTGCCAGCAGCTTGGACCGGGGGTCCACAGATACGCAGTATTTT.

The sample holds one count of this clone. The chain has TRBV5-8 and TRBJ1-5, with D maybe TRBD1 (5 bases). CDR1 is SGHTS and CDR2 is YDEGEE in the germline V gene. Trimming left V 0 bases short and J 9 bases short, with 13 bases between. CDR3 length equals 14 residues. The CDR3 loop is CASSLGGSRRPQHF. The CDR3 DNA follows: TGTGCCAGCAGCTTGGGGGGCAGTCGCCGGCCCCAGCATTTT.

The rearrangement links TRBV5-1 to TRBJ1-4, with D possibly TRBD1 on 5 matching bases. Germline V gives CDR1 SGHRS, CDR2 YFSETQ. The CDR3 consists of 15 residues. V lost 0 bases, J lost 4 bases, and 10 bases lay in between. The CDR3 region is CASSLAGTYNEKLFF. DNA for the CDR3: TGCGCCAGCAGCTTGGCCGGGACTTATAATGAAAAACTGTTTTTT.

CDR3 bases: TGTGCCAGCAGCCAACGTCTGGACAGGTACGGCTACACCTTC. Residues: CASSQRLDRYGYTF. V and J are TRBV3-1 (or the pseudogene TRBV3-2) and TRBJ1-2, with TRBD1 matching 7 bases. The CDR3 runs to 14 residues. V was clipped by 2 bases and J by 8 bases; unmatched bases: 8. Germline values: CDR1 LGHDT, CDR2 YNNKEL (reference sequence).

The CDR3 coding sequence is TGCGCCAGCAGCCAAGGTCCTATGGAGAGAGGCTATGGCTACACCTTC. Translation: CASSQGPMERGYGYTF. The chain links TRBV4-3 to TRBJ1-2; D is uncertain. This CDR3 has 16 residues. The germline V gene has CDR1 LGHNA and CDR2 YSLEER. V dropped 1 base and J dropped 4 bases, with 16 bases sitting between them.

This clone appeared once. This chain joins TRBV10-3 and TRBJ2-2; D is ambiguous. This CDR3 region has 12 residues. Germline CDR1 ENHRY, CDR2 SYGVKD. V was shortened by 0 bases and J by 8 bases, with 4 bases between the two germline ends. This CDR3 reads CAISESSGELFF. CDR3 nucleotide sequence: TGTGCCATCAGTGAGTCGTCAGGGGAGCTGTTTTTT.

V gene TRBV3-1 (or the pseudogene TRBV3-2) combines with J gene TRBJ2-5; TRBD2 aligns across 10 bases. The CDR3 extends over 16 amino acids. The germline V gene has CDR1 LGHDT and CDR2 YNNKEL (reference sequence). Trimming removed 1 base from V and 4 bases from J; junction bases left unmatched: 6. The CDR3 protein is CASSQGSSGRGETQYF. The CDR3 nucleotides are TGTGCCAGCAGCCAAGGCTCTAGCGGGAGAGGAGAGACCCAGTACTTC.

V gene TRBV5-4 combines with J gene TRBJ1-1, with TRBD1 matching over 12 bases. Germline-derived CDR1 and CDR2 are SGHNT and YYREEE (reference sequence). The CDR3 spans 15 residues. Germline trimming cut 4 bases from V and 4 bases from J; bases unmatched to any gene: 5. In nucleotides, the CDR3 is TGTGCCAGCAGCCGGGACAGGGGGCAGGTCACTGAAGCTTTCTTT. Protein sequence: CASSRDRGQVTEAFF. Combining the CDR3 with reference TRBV5-4 and TRBJ1-1 gives the whole variable domain ETGVTQSPTHLIKTRGQQVTLRCSSQSGHNTVSWYQQALGQGPQFIFQYYREEENGRGNFPPRFSGLQFPNYSSELNVNALELDDSALYLCASSRDRGQVTEAFFGQGTRLTVV.

The chain couples TRBV7-2 to TRBJ2-3; 12 bases align to TRBD2. Trimming at V came to 5 bases and at J to 2 bases, leaving 5 bases not matched to a gene. Germline lookup yields CDR1 SGHTA and CDR2 FQGNSA. This CDR3 has 16 amino acids. The CDR3 sequence is CASSKRLAGATDTQYF. As DNA, the CDR3 is TGTGCCAGCAGCAAAAGACTAGCGGGAGCCACAGATACGCAGTATTTT.

The chain recombines TRBV28 with TRBJ2-7; 8 nucleotides agree with TRBD1. V dropped 6 bases and J dropped 4; count of bases not matched to a gene: 11. Looked up from germline, CDR1 is MDHEN and CDR2 is SYDVKM. There are 15 residues in the CDR3. This CDR3 is CASRISQGARYEQYF. The DNA for the CDR3 is TGTGCCAGCAGAATAAGTCAGGGGGCGAGGTACGAGCAGTACTTC. Combining the CDR3 with reference TRBV28 and TRBJ2-7 gives the whole variable domain DVKVTQSSRYLVKRTGEKVFLECVQDMDHENMFWYRQDPGLGLRLIYFSYDVKMKEKGDIPEGYSVSREKKERFSLILESASTNQTSMYLCASRISQGARYEQYFGPGTRLTVT.

J is TRBJ1-6 and V is TRBV5-1; 7 bases match TRBD1. The CDR3 is made up of 14 amino acids. CDR1 SGHRS and CDR2 YFSETQ come from the germline V gene. Trimming removed 5 bases from V and 7 bases from J; junction bases left unmatched: 6. The CDR3 nucleotides read TGCGCCAGCAGTTTCGGACAGGACAATTCACCCCTCCACTTT. This sequence encodes CASSFGQDNSPLHF.

The rearrangement uses TRBV19 and TRBJ2-1; D is perhaps TRBD1 (6 bases). The CDR3 totals 13 residues. Trimming removed 7 bases at V and 6 bases at J, with 13 bases between. CDR1 LNHDA and CDR2 SQIVND come from the germline V gene (reference sequence). CDR3 amino acids: CASTPTGLNEQFF. The CDR3 nucleotides are TGTGCCAGTACCCCTACAGGGCTCAATGAGCAGTTCTTC.

The chain is built from TRBV12-3 or TRBV12-4 and TRBJ1-1, with 7 bases that match TRBD1. The CDR3 loop spans 13 amino acids. V dropped 6 bases and J dropped 5; count of bases not matched to a gene: 6. CDR3 DNA sequence: TGTGCCAGCAGCCTACAGGGGTGGACTGAAGCTTTCTTT. Its translation is CASSLQGWTEAFF.

The rearrangement uses TRBV27 and TRBJ1-2, with D tentatively TRBD1 (5 bases). Germline V gene data show CDR1 as MNHEY and CDR2 as SMNVEV (reference sequence). The germline V and J ends were trimmed by 4 bases and 8 bases, with 14 bases remaining between them. The CDR3 contains 13 residues. The CDR3 sequence: CASSSSGVGGYTF. CDR3 sequence (DNA): TGTGCCAGCAGTTCCTCGGGGGTGGGGGGCTACACCTTC.